This entry lists 10 T cell receptor beta chains sequenced from one sample in a study of T-cell memory formation after mild COVID-19. TCRdb re-called the 5' RACE reads with MiXCR, one entry per CDR3 protein. Seen here are hundreds of thousands of distinct CDR3 sequences, approximately 18% observed once, and the top ten hold more than 10%. The sequenced material came from PBMCs or a T cell subset sorted from them (not recorded which). The receptors shown here come from an adult woman who had mild COVID-19 (a few samples of this study predate the infection). Cell type and time point are not known.

This clonotype was picked up a small number of times. The J gene is TRBJ2-4, the V gene TRBV12-3 or TRBV12-4, with D tentatively TRBD1 (5 bases). This CDR3 spans 14 amino acids. The V end was cut by 5 bases, the J end by 6 bases, with 14 bases between. CDR3 residues: CASSPQGLINIQYF. CDR3 DNA sequence: TGTGCCAGCAGTCCTCAGGGATTGATAAACATTCAGTACTTC.

The J gene is TRBJ2-3, the V gene TRBV30, with D tentatively TRBD2 (6 bases). V dropped 4 bases and J dropped 9 bases, with 17 bases sitting between them. From germline, CDR1 is GTSNPN and CDR2 SVGIG (reference sequence). The CDR3 loop spans 13 amino acids. CDR3: CAWMMQEGITQYF. CDR3 nucleotides: TGTGCCTGGATGATGCAGGAGGGGATAACGCAGTATTTT.

CDR3 bases: TGCAGTGCAACTAGGGGGCGCTTGGTTGAAGCTTTCTTT. Amino acids: CSATRGRLVEAFF. This chain uses TRBV20-1 with TRBJ1-1; TRBD1 agrees at 7 bases. The V segment lost 6 bases and the J segment 7 bases; nucleotides outside the gene matches: 11. The CDR3 has 13 residues. Germline lookup yields CDR1 DFQATT and CDR2 SNEGSKA (reference sequence).

There are a few counts of this clonotype. CDR3 protein: CASSPGDGYNEQFF. CDR3 sequence (DNA): TGCGCCAGCAGTCCAGGGGACGGCTACAATGAGCAGTTCTTC. This sequence joins TRBV5-1 and TRBJ2-1; possibly TRBD1 for D (6 bases). The CDR3 loop spans 14 amino acids. The germline V and J ends were trimmed by 5 bases and 3 bases, with 12 bases remaining between them. In germline, CDR1 is SGHRS, CDR2 YFSETQ.

The chain has TRBV12-3 or TRBV12-4 and TRBJ1-5, with D possibly matching TRBD1 (6 bases). The CDR3 consists of 16 residues. V was pared by 4 bases and J by 1 base, with 14 bases between. The CDR3 sequence is CASSSDSRRSNQPQHF. The CDR3 DNA reads TGTGCCAGCAGTTCGGACAGTCGGAGGAGCAATCAGCCCCAGCATTTT.

This chain connects TRBV5-1 to TRBJ2-1, with D possibly TRBD1 on 8 matching bases. This CDR3 is 15 amino acids long. Germline-derived CDR1 and CDR2 are SGHRS and YFSETQ. Trimming took off 0 bases at V and 7 bases at J, with 14 bases between the two ends. CDR3 DNA sequence: TGCGCCAGCAGCTTGGCCCCACAGGGGGGGAATGAGCAGTTCTTC. Translation: CASSLAPQGGNEQFF. Full variable domain (outside the CDR3, taken from reference TRBV5-1 and TRBJ2-1): KAGVTQTPRYLIKTRGQQVTLSCSPISGHRSVSWYQQTPGQGLQFLFEYFSETQRNKGNFPGRFSGRQFSNSRSEMNVSTLELGDSALYLCASSLAPQGGNEQFFGPGTRLTVL.

This clonotype was recorded a few times. The rearrangement joins TRBV15 to TRBJ1-1; D gene ambiguous. V was trimmed by 0 bases and J by 3 bases, leaving 11 bases between them. CDR3 length: 15 amino acids. Germline CDR1 is LNHNV and CDR2 is YYDKDF (reference sequence). CDR3 loop: CATSREAGWDTEAFF. CDR3 bases: TGTGCCACCAGCAGAGAAGCGGGATGGGACACTGAAGCTTTCTTT.

The chain links TRBV7-2 to TRBJ2-7; TRBD2 is a possible D gene (5 bases). V shed 5 bases and J shed 6 bases, with 23 bases lying between them. The CDR3 sequence is 16 residues long. The germline gives CDR1 SGHTA, CDR2 FQGNSA. CDR3 bases: TGTGCCAGCAGCCTCCTCGGAGGCGGCTGGGATGGCGAGCAGTACTTC. As protein: CASSLLGGGWDGEQYF.

The chain is built from TRBV12-3 or TRBV12-4 and TRBJ1-6; no clear D. This CDR3 is built from 11 residues. V lost 7 bases and J 10 bases, leaving 8 bases between the germline ends. DNA of the CDR3: TGTGCCAGCATGGCTGGCTCACCCCTCCACTTT. It specifies CASMAGSPLHF.

This clonotype was seen more than once but under ten times. The rearrangement joins TRBV7-2 to TRBJ1-4, with 8 nucleotides matching TRBD1. The germline CDR1 and CDR2 sequences are SGHTA and FQGNSA. V lost 5 bases to trimming and J lost 2 bases; unmatched junction nucleotides: 4. This CDR3 is built from 15 residues. The CDR3 is CASSKTGGTNEKLFF. For the CDR3, the DNA is TGTGCCAGCAGCAAAACAGGGGGGACTAATGAAAAACTGTTTTTT.